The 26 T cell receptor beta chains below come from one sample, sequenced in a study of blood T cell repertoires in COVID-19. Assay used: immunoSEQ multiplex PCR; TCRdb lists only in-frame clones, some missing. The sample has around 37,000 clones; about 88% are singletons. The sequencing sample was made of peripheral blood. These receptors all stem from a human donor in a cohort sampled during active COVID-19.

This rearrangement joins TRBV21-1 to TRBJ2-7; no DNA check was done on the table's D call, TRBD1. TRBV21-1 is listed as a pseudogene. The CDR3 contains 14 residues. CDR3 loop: CASTPGGLGYEQYF. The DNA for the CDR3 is TGTGCCAGCACCCCAGGGGGCCTGGGTTACGAGCAGTACTTC.

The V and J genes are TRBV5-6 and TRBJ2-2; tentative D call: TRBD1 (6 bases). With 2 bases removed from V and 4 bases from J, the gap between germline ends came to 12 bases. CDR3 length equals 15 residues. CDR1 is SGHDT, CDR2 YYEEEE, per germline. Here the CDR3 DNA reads TGTGCCAGCAGCTTAACCGGGACAACCACCGGGGAGCTGTTTTTT. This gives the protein CASSLTGTTTGELFF.

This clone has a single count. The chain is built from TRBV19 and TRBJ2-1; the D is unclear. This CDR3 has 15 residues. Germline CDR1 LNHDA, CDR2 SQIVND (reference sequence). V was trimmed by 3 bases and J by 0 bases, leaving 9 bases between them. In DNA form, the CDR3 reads TGTGCCAGTAGTATGGGCAGGAACTCCTACAATGAGCAGTTCTTC. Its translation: CASSMGRNSYNEQFF. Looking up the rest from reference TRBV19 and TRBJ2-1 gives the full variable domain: DGGITQSPKYLFRKEGQNVTLSCEQNLNHDAMYWYRQDPGQGLRLIYYSQIVNDFQKGDIAEGYSVSREKKESFPLTVTSAQKNPTAFYLCASSMGRNSYNEQFFGPGTRLTVL.

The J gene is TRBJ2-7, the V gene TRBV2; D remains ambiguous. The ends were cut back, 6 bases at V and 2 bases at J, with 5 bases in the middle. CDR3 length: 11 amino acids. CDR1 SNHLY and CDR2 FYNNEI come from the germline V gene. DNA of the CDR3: TGTGCCAGCAGGCAGGCCTACGAGCAGTACTTC. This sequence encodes CASRQAYEQYF.

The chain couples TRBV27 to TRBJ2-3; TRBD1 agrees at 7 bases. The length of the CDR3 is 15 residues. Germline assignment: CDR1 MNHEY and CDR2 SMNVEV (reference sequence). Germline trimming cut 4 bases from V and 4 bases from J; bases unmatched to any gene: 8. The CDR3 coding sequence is TGTGCCAGCAGTTCCCGGGACAGTGCGGCAGATACGCAGTATTTT. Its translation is CASSSRDSAADTQYF.

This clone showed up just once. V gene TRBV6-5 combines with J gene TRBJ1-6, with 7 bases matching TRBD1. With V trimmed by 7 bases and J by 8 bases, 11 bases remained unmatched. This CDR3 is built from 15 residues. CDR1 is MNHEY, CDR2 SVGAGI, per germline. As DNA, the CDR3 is TGTGCCAGCACTCGCATGGGGACAGCGGATTCACCCCTCCACTTT. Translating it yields CASTRMGTADSPLHF.

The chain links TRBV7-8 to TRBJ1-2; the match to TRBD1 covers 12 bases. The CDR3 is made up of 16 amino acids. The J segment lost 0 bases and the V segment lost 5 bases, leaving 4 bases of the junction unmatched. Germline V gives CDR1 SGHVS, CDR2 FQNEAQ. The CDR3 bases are TGTGCCAGCAGCCGGGACAGGGGGCCCTCTAACTATGGCTACACCTTC. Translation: CASSRDRGPSNYGYTF.

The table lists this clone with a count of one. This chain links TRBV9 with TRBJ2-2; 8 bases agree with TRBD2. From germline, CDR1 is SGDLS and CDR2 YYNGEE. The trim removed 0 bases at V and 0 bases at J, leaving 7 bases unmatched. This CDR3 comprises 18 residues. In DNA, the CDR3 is TGTGCCAGCAGCGTAGTCCCTAGCGGGCTAGCGAACACCGGGGAGCTGTTTTTT. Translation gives CASSVVPSGLANTGELFF. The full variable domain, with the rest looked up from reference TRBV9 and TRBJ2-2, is DSGVTQTPKHLITATGQRVTLRCSPRSGDLSVYWYQQSLDQGLQFLIQYYNGEERAKGNILERFSAQQFPDLHSELNLSSLELGDSALYFCASSVVPSGLANTGELFFGEGSRLTVL.

For the CDR3, the DNA is TGTGCCAGCAGGTCTACAGGGTCGGTCGAAAAACTGTTTTTT. Translation: CASRSTGSVEKLFF. The chain joins TRBV6-6 to TRBJ1-4, with TRBD1 as a possible D gene (6 bases). Trimming removed 6 bases at V and 8 bases at J, with 16 bases between. The germline V gene has CDR1 MNHNY and CDR2 SVGAGI (reference sequence). CDR3 length: 14 residues.

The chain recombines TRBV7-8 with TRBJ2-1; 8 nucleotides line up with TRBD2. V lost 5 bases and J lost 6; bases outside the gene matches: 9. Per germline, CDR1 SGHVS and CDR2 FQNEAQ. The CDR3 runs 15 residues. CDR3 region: CASSAGGPGVNEQFF. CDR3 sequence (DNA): TGTGCCAGCAGCGCGGGAGGCCCAGGGGTCAATGAGCAGTTCTTC.

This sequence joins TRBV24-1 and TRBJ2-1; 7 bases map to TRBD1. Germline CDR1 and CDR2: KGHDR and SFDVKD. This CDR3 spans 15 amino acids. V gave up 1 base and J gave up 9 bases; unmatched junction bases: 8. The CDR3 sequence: CATSDFRDSILEQFF. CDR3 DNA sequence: TGTGCCACCAGTGATTTCCGGGACAGTATACTTGAGCAGTTCTTC.

CDR3 sequence reads: CSVEETGEKLFF. The CDR3 bases are TGCAGCGTTGAAGAGACAGGTGAAAAACTGTTTTTT. The chain recombines TRBV29-1 with TRBJ1-4; D might be TRBD1 (6 bases). V lost 0 bases and J 7 bases, leaving 6 bases between the germline ends. This CDR3 spans 12 amino acids. Germline V gives CDR1 SQVTM, CDR2 ANQGSEA.

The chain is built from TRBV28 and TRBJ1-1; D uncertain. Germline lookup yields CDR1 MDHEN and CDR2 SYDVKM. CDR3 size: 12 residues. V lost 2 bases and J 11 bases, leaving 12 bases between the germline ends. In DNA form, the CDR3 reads TGTGCCAGCAGTTTACGCCCTCTACCTGCTTTCTTT. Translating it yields CASSLRPLPAFF.

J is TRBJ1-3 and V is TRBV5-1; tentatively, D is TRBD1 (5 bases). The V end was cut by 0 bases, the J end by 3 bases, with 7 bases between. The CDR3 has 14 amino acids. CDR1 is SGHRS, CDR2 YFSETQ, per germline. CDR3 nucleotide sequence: TGCGCCAGCAGCTTGGGGACAAATGGAAACACCATATATTTT. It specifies CASSLGTNGNTIYF.

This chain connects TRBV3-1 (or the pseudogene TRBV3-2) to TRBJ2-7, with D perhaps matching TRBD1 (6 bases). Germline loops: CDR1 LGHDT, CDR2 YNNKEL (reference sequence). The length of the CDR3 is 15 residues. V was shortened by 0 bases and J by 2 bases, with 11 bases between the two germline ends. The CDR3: CASSQEGTKPYEQYF. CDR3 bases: TGTGCCAGCAGCCAAGAAGGGACAAAGCCCTACGAGCAGTACTTC.

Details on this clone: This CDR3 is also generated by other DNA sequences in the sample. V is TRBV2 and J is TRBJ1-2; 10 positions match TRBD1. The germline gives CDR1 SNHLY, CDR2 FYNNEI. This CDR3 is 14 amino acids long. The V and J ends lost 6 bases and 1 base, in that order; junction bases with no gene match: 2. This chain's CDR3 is CASRGQGINYGYTF. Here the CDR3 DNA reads TGTGCCAGCAGGGGACAGGGGATTAACTATGGCTACACCTTC.

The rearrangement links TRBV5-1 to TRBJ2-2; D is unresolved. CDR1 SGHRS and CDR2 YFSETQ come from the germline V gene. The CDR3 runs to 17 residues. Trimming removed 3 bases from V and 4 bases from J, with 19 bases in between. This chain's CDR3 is CASSSSKAPAVTGELFF. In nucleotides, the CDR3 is TGCGCCAGCAGCTCCTCAAAGGCCCCGGCGGTCACCGGGGAGCTGTTTTTT.

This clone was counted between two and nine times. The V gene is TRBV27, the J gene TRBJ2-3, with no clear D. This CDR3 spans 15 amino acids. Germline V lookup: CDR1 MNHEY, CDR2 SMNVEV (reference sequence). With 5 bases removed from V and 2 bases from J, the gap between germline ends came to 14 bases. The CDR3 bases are TGTGCCAGCAGTATGATAGACTCCTCCACAGATACGCAGTATTTT. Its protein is CASSMIDSSTDTQYF.

CDR3 sequence reads: CASSLRTFNSPLHF. DNA of the CDR3: TGTGCCAGCAGCCTAAGGACATTTAATTCACCCCTCCACTTT. The chain uses TRBV5-6 and TRBJ1-6, with a tentative D call TRBD1 (5 bases). Germline CDR1 is SGHDT and CDR2 is YYEEEE. This CDR3 has 14 residues. V dropped 4 bases and J dropped 6 bases, with 11 bases sitting between them.

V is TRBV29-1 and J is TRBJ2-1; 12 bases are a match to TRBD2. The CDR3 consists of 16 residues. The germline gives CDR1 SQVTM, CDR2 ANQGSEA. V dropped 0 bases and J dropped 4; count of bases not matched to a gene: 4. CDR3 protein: CSVEDEGLAGYNEQFF. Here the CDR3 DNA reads TGCAGCGTTGAAGACGAGGGACTAGCGGGTTACAATGAGCAGTTCTTC.

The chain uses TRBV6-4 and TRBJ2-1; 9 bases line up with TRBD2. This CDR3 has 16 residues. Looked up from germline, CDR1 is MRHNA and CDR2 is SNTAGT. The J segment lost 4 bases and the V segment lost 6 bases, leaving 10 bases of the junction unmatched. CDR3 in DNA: TGTGCCAGCAGCCTATATAGCGGGGGAGTTTACAATGAGCAGTTCTTC. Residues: CASSLYSGGVYNEQFF.

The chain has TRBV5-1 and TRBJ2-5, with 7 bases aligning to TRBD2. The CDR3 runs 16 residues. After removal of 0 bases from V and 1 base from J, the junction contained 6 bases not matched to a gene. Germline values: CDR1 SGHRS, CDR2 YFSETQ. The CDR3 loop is CASSLGRGRFQETQYF. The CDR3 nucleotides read TGCGCCAGCAGCTTGGGGCGGGGGAGATTCCAAGAGACCCAGTACTTC.

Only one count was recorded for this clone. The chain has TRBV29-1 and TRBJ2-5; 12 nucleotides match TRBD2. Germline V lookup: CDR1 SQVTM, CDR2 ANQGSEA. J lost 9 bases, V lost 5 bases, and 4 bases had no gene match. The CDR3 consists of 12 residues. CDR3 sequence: CSVQTSGGSQYF. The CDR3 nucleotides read TGCAGCGTTCAAACTAGCGGGGGGTCCCAGTACTTC. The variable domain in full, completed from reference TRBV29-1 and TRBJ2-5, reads SAVISQKPSRDICQRGTSLTIQCQVDSQVTMMFWYRQQPGQSLTLIATANQGSEATYESGFVIDKFPISRPNLTFSTLTVSNMSPEDSSIYLCSVQTSGGSQYFGPGTRLLVL.

This CDR3 is CASSPPPGLNYGYTF. For the CDR3, the DNA is TGTGCCAGCAGTCCACCCCCGGGACTGAACTATGGCTACACCTTC. This chain uses TRBV27 with TRBJ1-2; a possible D gene is TRBD1 (5 bases). The CDR3 has 15 residues. The V end lost 5 bases, the J end lost 2 bases, and 15 bases lay between the germline ends. Per germline, CDR1 MNHEY and CDR2 SMNVEV (reference sequence).

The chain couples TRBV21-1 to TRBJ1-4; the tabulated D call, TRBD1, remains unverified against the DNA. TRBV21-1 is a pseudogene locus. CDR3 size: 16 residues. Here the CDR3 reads CASSNLPWGLREKLFF. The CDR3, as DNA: TGTGCCAGCAGCAACCTCCCATGGGGGCTTAGAGAAAAACTGTTTTTT.

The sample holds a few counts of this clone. This CDR3 is CASIPGHLRTNYGYTF. The DNA of the CDR3 is TGTGCCAGCATACCGGGACACCTTCGGACTAACTATGGCTACACCTTC. The genes are TRBV2 and TRBJ1-2, with D possibly matching TRBD1 (6 bases). Germline V lookup: CDR1 SNHLY, CDR2 FYNNEI. The length of the CDR3 is 16 residues. The V gene lost 7 bases and the J gene lost 0 bases, with 18 bases spanning the gap.